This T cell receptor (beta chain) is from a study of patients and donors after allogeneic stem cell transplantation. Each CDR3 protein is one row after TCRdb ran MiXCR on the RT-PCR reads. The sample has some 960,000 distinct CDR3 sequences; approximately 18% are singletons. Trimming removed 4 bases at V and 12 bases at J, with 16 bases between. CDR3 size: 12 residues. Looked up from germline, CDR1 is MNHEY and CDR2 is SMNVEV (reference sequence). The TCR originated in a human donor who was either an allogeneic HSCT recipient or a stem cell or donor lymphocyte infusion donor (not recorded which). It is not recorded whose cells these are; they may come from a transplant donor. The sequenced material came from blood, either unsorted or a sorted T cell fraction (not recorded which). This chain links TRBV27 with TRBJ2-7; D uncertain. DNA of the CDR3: TGTGCCAGCAGTTCGCCGCGACAAAGGCTGTACTTC. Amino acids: CASSSPRQRLYF.